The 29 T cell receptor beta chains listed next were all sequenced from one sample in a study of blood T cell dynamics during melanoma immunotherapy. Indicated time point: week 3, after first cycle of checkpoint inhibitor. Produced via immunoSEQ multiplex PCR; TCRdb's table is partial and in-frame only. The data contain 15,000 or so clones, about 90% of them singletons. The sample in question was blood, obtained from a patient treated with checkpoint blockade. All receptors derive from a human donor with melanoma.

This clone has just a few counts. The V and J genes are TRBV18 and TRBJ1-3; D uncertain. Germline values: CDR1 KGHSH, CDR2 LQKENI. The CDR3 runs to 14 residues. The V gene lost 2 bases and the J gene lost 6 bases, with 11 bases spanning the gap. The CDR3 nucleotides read TGTGCCAGCTCACCATATGGCAGTGAAAACACCATATATTTT. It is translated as CASSPYGSENTIYF.

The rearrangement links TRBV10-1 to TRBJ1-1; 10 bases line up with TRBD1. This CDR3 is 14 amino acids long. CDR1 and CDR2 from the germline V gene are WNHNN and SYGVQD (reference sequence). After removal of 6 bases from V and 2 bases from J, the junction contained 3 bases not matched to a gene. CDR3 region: CASRRDRGNTEAFF. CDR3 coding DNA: TGCGCCAGCAGGAGGGACAGGGGTAACACTGAAGCTTTCTTT.

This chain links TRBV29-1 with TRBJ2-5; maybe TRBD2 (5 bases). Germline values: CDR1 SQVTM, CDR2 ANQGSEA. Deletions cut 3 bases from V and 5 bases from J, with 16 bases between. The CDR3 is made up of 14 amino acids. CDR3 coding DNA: TGCAGCGTTGAGCCAGCCGAGGGCCTGGAGACCCAGTACTTC. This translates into CSVEPAEGLETQYF. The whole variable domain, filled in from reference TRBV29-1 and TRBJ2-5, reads SAVISQKPSRDICQRGTSLTIQCQVDSQVTMMFWYRQQPGQSLTLIATANQGSEATYESGFVIDKFPISRPNLTFSTLTVSNMSPEDSSIYLCSVEPAEGLETQYFGPGTRLLVL.

The CDR3 DNA sequence: TGTGCCAGCAGCCCATTGGACAGGGCCCTGGGAGAGACCCAGTACTTC. Protein product: CASSPLDRALGETQYF. The chain joins TRBV7-9 to TRBJ2-5; 8 nucleotides agree with TRBD1. Germline CDR1 is SEHNR and CDR2 is FQNEAQ (reference sequence). This CDR3 is built from 16 residues. V gave up 5 bases and J gave up 4 bases; unmatched junction bases: 12.

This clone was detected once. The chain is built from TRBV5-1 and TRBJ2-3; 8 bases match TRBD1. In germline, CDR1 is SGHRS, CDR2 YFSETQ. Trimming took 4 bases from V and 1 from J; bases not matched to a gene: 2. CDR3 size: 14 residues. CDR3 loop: CASSLQGGTDTQYF. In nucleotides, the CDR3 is TGCGCCAGCAGCCTACAGGGGGGCACAGATACGCAGTATTTT.

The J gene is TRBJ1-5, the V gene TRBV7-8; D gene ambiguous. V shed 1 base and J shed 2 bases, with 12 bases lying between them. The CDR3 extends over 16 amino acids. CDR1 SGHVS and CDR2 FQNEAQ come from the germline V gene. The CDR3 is CASSLVGDRGNQPQHF. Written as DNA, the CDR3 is TGTGCCAGCAGCTTAGTTGGGGATAGGGGCAATCAGCCCCAGCATTTT.

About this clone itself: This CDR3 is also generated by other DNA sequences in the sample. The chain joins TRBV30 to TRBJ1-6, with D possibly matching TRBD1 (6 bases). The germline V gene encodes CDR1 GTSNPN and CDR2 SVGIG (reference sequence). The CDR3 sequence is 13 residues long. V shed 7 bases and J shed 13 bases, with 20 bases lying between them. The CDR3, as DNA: TGTGCCTCGGCCATGACAGGCCGTGGGCCCCTCCACTTT. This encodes CASAMTGRGPLHF.

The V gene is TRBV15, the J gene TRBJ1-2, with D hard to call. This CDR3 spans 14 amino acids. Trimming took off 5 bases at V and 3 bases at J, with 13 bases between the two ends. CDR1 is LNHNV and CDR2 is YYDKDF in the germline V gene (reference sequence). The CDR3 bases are TGTGCCACCAGCGCGCTAAATTTGGACTATGGCTACACCTTC. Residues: CATSALNLDYGYTF.

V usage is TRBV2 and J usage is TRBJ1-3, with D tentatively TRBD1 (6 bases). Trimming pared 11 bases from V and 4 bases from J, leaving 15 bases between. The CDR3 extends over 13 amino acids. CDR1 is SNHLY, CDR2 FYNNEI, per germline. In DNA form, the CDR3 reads TGTGCCGGTTCAGGGACAAGGGGAAACACCATATATTTT. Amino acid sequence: CAGSGTRGNTIYF.

CDR3 sequence: CASSQGGTAVNEKLFF. In DNA, the CDR3 is TGTGCCAGCAGCCAGGGGGGTACCGCCGTTAATGAAAAACTGTTTTTT. The V gene is TRBV13, the J gene TRBJ1-4; 7 nucleotides align to TRBD1. Germline CDR1 and CDR2: PRHDT and FYEKMQ (reference sequence). CDR3 length: 16 amino acids. The trim removed 5 bases at V and 4 bases at J, leaving 10 bases unmatched.

The CDR3 loop reads CASSLTGEQYF. DNA of the CDR3: TGTGCCAGCAGCCTTACAGGCGAGCAGTACTTC. This chain joins TRBV7-6 and TRBJ2-7, with D perhaps TRBD1 (5 bases). The V and J ends lost 5 bases and 6 bases respectively, with 8 bases between them. In germline, CDR1 is SGHVS, CDR2 FNYEAQ. The CDR3 extends over 11 amino acids.

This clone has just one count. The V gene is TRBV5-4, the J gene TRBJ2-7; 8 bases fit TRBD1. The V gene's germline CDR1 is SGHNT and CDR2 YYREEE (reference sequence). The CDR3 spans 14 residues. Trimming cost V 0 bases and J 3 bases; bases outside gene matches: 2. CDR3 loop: CASSLGQGIYEQYF. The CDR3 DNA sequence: TGTGCCAGCAGCTTGGGACAGGGGATCTACGAGCAGTACTTC.

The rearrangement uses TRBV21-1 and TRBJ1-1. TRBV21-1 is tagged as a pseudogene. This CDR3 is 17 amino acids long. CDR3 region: CASSKAAGRPMNTEAFF. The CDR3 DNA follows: TGTGCCAGCAGCAAAGCCGCCGGACGCCCGATGAACACTGAAGCTTTCTTT.

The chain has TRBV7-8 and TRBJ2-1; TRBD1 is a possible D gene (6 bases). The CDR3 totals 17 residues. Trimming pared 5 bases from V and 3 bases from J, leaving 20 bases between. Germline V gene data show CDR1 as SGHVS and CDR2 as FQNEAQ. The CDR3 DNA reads TGTGCCAGCAGCCTCGGTGGTTGGACAGAAAACTACAATGAGCAGTTCTTC. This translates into CASSLGGWTENYNEQFF.

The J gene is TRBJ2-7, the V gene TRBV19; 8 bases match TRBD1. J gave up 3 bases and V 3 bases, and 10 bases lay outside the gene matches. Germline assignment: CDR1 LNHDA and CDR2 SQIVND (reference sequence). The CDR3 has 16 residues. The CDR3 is CASSIITTQGDYEQYF. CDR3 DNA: TGTGCCAGTAGTATTATAACGACACAGGGGGACTACGAGCAGTACTTC.

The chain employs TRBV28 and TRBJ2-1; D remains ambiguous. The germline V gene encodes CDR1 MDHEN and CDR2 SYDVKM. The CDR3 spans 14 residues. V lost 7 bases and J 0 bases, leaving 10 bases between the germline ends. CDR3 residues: CASNGWGSYNEQFF. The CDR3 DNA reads TGTGCCAGCAACGGGTGGGGCTCCTACAATGAGCAGTTCTTC. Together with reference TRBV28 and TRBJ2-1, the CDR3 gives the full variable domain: DVKVTQSSRYLVKRTGEKVFLECVQDMDHENMFWYRQDPGLGLRLIYFSYDVKMKEKGDIPEGYSVSREKKERFSLILESASTNQTSMYLCASNGWGSYNEQFFGPGTRLTVL.

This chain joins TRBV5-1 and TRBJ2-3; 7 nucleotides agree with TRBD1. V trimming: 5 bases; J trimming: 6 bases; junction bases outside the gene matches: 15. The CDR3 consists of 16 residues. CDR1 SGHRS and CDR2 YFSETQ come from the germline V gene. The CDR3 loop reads CASSSGEAGGKDTQYF. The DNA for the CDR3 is TGCGCCAGCAGTTCAGGAGAGGCAGGGGGTAAGGATACGCAGTATTTT.

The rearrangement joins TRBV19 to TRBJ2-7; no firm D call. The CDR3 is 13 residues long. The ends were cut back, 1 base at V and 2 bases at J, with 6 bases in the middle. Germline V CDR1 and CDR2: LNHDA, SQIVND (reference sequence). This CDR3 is CASSIGPPYEQYF. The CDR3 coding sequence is TGTGCCAGTAGTATAGGGCCACCCTACGAGCAGTACTTC.

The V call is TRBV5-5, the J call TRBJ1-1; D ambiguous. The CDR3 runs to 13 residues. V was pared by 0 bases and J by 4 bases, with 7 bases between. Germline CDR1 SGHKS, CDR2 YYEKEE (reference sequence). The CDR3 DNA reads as TGTGCCAGCAGCTTGGAAGGGTTCACTGAAGCTTTCTTT. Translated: CASSLEGFTEAFF.

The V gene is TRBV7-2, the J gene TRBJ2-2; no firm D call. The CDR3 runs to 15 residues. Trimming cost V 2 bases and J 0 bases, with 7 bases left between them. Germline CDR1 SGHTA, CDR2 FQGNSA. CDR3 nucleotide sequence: TGTGCCAGCAGCTTAAGCCAGACGAACACCGGGGAGCTGTTTTTT. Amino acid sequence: CASSLSQTNTGELFF.

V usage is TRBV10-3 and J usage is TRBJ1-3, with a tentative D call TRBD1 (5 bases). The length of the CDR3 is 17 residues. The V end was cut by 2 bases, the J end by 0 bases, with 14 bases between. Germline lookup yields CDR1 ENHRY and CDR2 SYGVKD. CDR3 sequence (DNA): TGTGCCATCAGTGAGCCAGGGCTACAAAGCTCTGGAAACACCATATATTTT. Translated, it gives CAISEPGLQSSGNTIYF.

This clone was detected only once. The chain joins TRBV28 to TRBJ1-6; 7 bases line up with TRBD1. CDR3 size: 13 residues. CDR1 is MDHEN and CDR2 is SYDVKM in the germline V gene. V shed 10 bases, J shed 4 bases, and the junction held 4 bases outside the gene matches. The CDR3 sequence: CANRDSYNSPLHF. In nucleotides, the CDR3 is TGTGCCAACAGGGACAGTTATAATTCACCCCTCCACTTT.

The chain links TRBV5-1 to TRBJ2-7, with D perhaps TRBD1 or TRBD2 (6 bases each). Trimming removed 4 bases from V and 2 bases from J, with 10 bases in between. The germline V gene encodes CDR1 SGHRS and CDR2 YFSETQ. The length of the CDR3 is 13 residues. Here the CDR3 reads CASSRGVPYEQYF. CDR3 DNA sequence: TGCGCCAGCAGCAGGGGGGTTCCCTACGAGCAGTACTTC.

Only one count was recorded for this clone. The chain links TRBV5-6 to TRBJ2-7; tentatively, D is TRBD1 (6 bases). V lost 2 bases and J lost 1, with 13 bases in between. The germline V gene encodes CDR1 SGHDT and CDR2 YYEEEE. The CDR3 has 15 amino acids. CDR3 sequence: CASSLKGVSSYEQYF. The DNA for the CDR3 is TGTGCCAGCAGCTTAAAGGGGGTCTCTTCCTACGAGCAGTACTTC. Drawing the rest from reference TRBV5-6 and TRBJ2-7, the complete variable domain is DAGVTQSPTHLIKTRGQQVTLRCSPKSGHDTVSWYQQALGQGPQFIFQYYEEEERQRGNFPDRFSGHQFPNYSSELNVNALLLGDSALYLCASSLKGVSSYEQYFGPGTRLTVT.

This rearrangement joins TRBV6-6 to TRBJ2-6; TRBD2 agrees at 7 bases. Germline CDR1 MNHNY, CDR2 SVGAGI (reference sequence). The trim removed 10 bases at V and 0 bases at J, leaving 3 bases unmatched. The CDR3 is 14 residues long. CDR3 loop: CATRGVSGANVLTF. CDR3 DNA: TGTGCCACCCGGGGGGTCTCTGGGGCCAACGTCCTGACTTTC.

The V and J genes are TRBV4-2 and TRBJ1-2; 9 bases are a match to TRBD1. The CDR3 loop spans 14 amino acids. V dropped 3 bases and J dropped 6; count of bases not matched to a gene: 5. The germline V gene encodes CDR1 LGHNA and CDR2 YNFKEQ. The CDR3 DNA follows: TGTGCCAGCAGCCAGGTACAGGGGGCGGATGGCTACACCTTC. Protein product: CASSQVQGADGYTF.

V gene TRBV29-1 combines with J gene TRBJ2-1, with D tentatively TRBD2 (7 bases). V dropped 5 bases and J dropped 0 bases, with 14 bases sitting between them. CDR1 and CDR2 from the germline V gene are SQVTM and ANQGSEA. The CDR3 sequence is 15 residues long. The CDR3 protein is CSVLRGGSSYNEQFF. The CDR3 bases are TGCAGCGTTTTAAGGGGGGGAAGCTCCTACAATGAGCAGTTCTTC.

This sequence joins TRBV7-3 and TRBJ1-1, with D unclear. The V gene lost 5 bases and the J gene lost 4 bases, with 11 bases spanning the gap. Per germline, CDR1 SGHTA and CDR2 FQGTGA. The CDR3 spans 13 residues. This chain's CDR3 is CASSQNKGTEAFF. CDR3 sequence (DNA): TGTGCCAGCAGCCAAAACAAGGGCACTGAAGCTTTCTTT. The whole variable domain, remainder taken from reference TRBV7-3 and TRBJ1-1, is GAGVSQTPSNKVTEKGKYVELRCDPISGHTALYWYRQSLGQGPEFLIYFQGTGAADDSGLPNDRFFAVRPEGSVSTLKIQRTERGDSAVYLCASSQNKGTEAFFGQGTRLTVV.

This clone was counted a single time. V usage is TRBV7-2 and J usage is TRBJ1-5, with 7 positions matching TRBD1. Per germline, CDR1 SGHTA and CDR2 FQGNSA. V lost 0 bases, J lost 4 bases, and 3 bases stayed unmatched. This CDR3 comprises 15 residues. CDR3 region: CASSLATTGNQPQHF. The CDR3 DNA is TGTGCCAGCAGCTTAGCTACGACAGGGAATCAGCCCCAGCATTTT. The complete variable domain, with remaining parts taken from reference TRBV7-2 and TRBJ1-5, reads GAGVSQSPSNKVTEKGKDVELRCDPISGHTALYWYRQSLGQGLEFLIYFQGNSAPDKSGLPSDRFSAERTGGSVSTLTIQRTQQEDSAVYLCASSLATTGNQPQHFGDGTRLSIL.